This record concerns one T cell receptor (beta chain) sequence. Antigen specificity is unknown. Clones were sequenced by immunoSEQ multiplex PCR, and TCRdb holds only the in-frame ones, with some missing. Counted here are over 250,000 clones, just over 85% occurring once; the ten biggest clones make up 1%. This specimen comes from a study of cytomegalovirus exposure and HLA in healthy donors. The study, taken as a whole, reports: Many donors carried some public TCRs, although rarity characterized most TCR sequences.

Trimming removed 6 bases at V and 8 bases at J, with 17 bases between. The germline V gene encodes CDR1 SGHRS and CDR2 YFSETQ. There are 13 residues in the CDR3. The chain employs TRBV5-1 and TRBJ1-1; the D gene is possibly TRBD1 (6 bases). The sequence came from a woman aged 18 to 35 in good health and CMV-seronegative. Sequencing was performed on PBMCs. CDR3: CASNLGRDNEAFF. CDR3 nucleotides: TGCGCCAGCAACCTCGGACGGGACAACGAAGCTTTCTTT.